These 30 T cell receptor beta chains came from one sample sequenced in a study of blood T cell repertoires in COVID-19. Only in-frame clones appear in the TCRdb table, and some are missing; sequencing was by immunoSEQ multiplex PCR. The data hold roughly 240,000 clones, with approximately 89% observed a single time. The source material was PBMCs or T cells enriched from blood (not recorded which). The source of these receptors is a woman between 40 and 50 years old with acute COVID-19.

The chain couples TRBV15 to TRBJ1-2; TRBD1 aligns across 7 bases. The CDR3 consists of 15 residues. Germline CDR1 is LNHNV and CDR2 is YYDKDF (reference sequence). Trimming removed 0 bases from V and 4 bases from J; junction bases left unmatched: 5. The CDR3 sequence: CATSRDTGEVYGYTF. CDR3 sequence (DNA): TGTGCCACCAGCAGAGACACAGGGGAGGTCTATGGCTACACCTTC.

The V gene is TRBV5-1, the J gene TRBJ2-7, with TRBD2 as a possible D gene (6 bases). The length of the CDR3 is 15 residues. Trimming shortened V by 4 bases and J by 0 bases, and 14 bases separated the two germline ends. CDR1 and CDR2 from the germline V gene are SGHRS and YFSETQ. CDR3 sequence (DNA): TGCGCCAGCAGCGCGGGACCGTCACCCTCCTACGAGCAGTACGTC. It yields the protein CASSAGPSPSYEQYV.

The chain has TRBV19 and TRBJ1-1; D might be TRBD1 (5 bases). The CDR3 is 16 residues long. Trimming cost V 5 bases and J 6 bases, with 22 bases left between them. Germline values: CDR1 LNHDA, CDR2 SQIVND (reference sequence). CDR3 nucleotide sequence: TGTGCCAGTAGTTGGGCTTTGCGTGGATGGGGGGCTGAAGCTTTCTTT. Its translation: CASSWALRGWGAEAFF.

The chain carries TRBV19 and TRBJ2-2, with D uncertain. The CDR3 is 14 amino acids. Germline V lookup: CDR1 LNHDA, CDR2 SQIVND (reference sequence). V gave up 7 bases and J gave up 1 base, with 10 bases separating them. CDR3 sequence: CASTTGLNTGELFF. DNA for the CDR3: TGTGCCAGTACCACGGGTTTGAACACCGGGGAGCTGTTTTTT.

The chain recombines TRBV6-5 with TRBJ1-1; 7 bases are shared with TRBD1. This CDR3 comprises 14 residues. Germline V lookup: CDR1 MNHEY, CDR2 SVGAGI. V dropped 4 bases and J dropped 4; count of bases not matched to a gene: 6. CDR3 DNA: TGTGCCAGCAGTTGGAATACAGGGGTCACTGAAGCTTTCTTT. Its protein product is CASSWNTGVTEAFF.

The chain has TRBV18 and TRBJ1-1, with a weak D call TRBD1 (6 bases). Looked up from germline, CDR1 is KGHSH and CDR2 is LQKENI. The CDR3 is 12 residues long. Between the trimmed V and J ends, which lost 4 bases and 8 bases, there was a span of 11 bases. This chain's CDR3 is CASSLRTEEAFF. The CDR3 nucleotides read TGTGCCAGCTCACTACGGACAGAAGAAGCTTTCTTT.

CDR3 sequence (DNA): TGTGCCAGCTCTAAGGGGCAGGGCAACGAGCAGTACTTC. As protein: CASSKGQGNEQYF. The J gene is TRBJ2-7, the V gene TRBV18; TRBD1 is a possible D gene (5 bases). V lost 6 bases and J 5 bases, leaving 14 bases between the germline ends. CDR1 and CDR2 from the germline V gene are KGHSH and LQKENI. This CDR3 region has 13 residues.

The J gene is TRBJ2-1, the V gene TRBV24-1, with 11 bases matching TRBD2. Germline trimming cut 4 bases from V and 2 bases from J; bases unmatched to any gene: 3. CDR3 length: 16 residues. Germline values: CDR1 KGHDR, CDR2 SFDVKD. The CDR3 loop is CATSDPGLAAYNEQFF. The CDR3, as DNA: TGTGCCACCAGTGACCCGGGACTAGCGGCCTACAATGAGCAGTTCTTC.

This clone was detected once. This sequence joins TRBV5-1 and TRBJ2-5, with 10 bases that match TRBD2. From germline, CDR1 is SGHRS and CDR2 YFSETQ. Trimming removed 4 bases from V and 4 bases from J; junction bases left unmatched: 10. The CDR3 contains 16 residues. In DNA form, the CDR3 reads TGCGCCAGCAGCCGGACAAAACTAGCGGGAACAGAGACCCAGTACTTC. Translating gives CASSRTKLAGTETQYF.

The V gene is TRBV23-1, the J gene TRBJ2-1; D is undetermined. TRBV23-1 is an ORF for which the function is uncertain. V shed 11 bases and J shed 13 bases, with 18 bases lying between them. The CDR3 is 11 residues long. CDR3 DNA sequence: TGCGCCCGCTACACTGGCGGAATTCAGTTCTTC. It specifies CARYTGGIQFF.

The rearrangement joins TRBV19 to TRBJ1-4; the D gene is possibly TRBD1 (5 bases). CDR1 and CDR2 from the germline V gene are LNHDA and SQIVND (reference sequence). Trimming removed 8 bases from V and 7 bases from J, with 14 bases in between. The CDR3 contains 13 residues. The CDR3 reads CASGRRGVEKLFF. The CDR3 nucleotides read TGTGCCAGTGGAAGGCGGGGCGTTGAAAAACTGTTTTTT.

The chain uses TRBV6-5 and TRBJ1-2, with D possibly being TRBD1 (5 bases). The CDR3 spans 14 residues. The V and J ends lost 6 bases and 0 bases respectively, with 11 bases between them. CDR1 is MNHEY and CDR2 is SVGAGI in the germline V gene. The DNA of the CDR3 is TGTGCCAGCAGCCTCGACAGATCTAACTATGGCTACACCTTC. Translating gives CASSLDRSNYGYTF.

J is TRBJ1-1 and V is TRBV29-1, with a tentative D call TRBD1 (5 bases). The length of the CDR3 is 11 residues. Trimming left V 3 bases short and J 11 bases short, with 13 bases between. Germline V gene data show CDR1 as SQVTM and CDR2 as ANQGSEA. The CDR3 protein is CSVDPGLLAFF. The CDR3, as DNA: TGCAGCGTTGATCCGGGACTCTTGGCTTTCTTT.

V and J are TRBV7-9 and TRBJ2-7; 13 positions agree with TRBD2. J was trimmed by 1 base and V by 5 bases; bases with no gene match: 8. The germline V gene has CDR1 SEHNR and CDR2 FQNEAQ (reference sequence). The CDR3 totals 17 residues. The CDR3 loop is CASSLGTSGILSYEQYV. CDR3 in DNA: TGTGCCAGCAGCCTCGGGACTAGCGGGATTCTATCCTACGAGCAGTACGTC.

The chain recombines TRBV5-1 with TRBJ2-5; D possibly corresponds to TRBD2 (6 bases). The germline V gene has CDR1 SGHRS and CDR2 YFSETQ. The CDR3 sequence is 16 residues long. Deletions cut 0 bases from V and 1 base from J, with 13 bases between. CDR3 DNA sequence: TGCGCCAGCAGCTTGGGCTTTTCCGGGGGCCAAGAGACCCAGTACTTC. It codes for CASSLGFSGGQETQYF.

The V and J genes are TRBV5-5 and TRBJ2-7; the D is unclear. The CDR3 is made up of 15 amino acids. Germline lookup yields CDR1 SGHKS and CDR2 YYEKEE (reference sequence). With 4 bases removed from V and 3 bases from J, the gap between germline ends came to 17 bases. CDR3 DNA sequence: TGTGCCAGCAGCCAACCCGAAAGAGAATTCTACGAGCAGTACGTC. It translates to CASSQPEREFYEQYV.

The V gene is TRBV24-1, the J gene TRBJ1-1, with D uncertain. Trimming removed 3 bases from V and 3 bases from J, with 13 bases in between. The CDR3 sequence is 15 residues long. Germline CDR1 KGHDR, CDR2 SFDVKD. CDR3 protein: CATSDGSAGDTEAFF. Written as DNA, the CDR3 is TGTGCCACCAGTGATGGGAGCGCCGGGGACACTGAAGCTTTCTTT.

The chain recombines TRBV19 with TRBJ1-1; 9 nucleotides agree with TRBD1. Germline V lookup: CDR1 LNHDA, CDR2 SQIVND (reference sequence). Trimming cost V 6 bases and J 1 base; bases outside gene matches: 6. The CDR3 extends over 15 amino acids. The CDR3 protein is CASRKQGARNTEAFF. The CDR3 DNA sequence: TGTGCCAGTAGAAAACAGGGGGCCCGGAACACTGAAGCTTTCTTT.

The chain has TRBV15 and TRBJ1-2, with a weak D call TRBD1 (6 bases). Germline CDR1 and CDR2: LNHNV and YYDKDF (reference sequence). This CDR3 is 17 amino acids long. V lost 0 bases and J lost 4, with 18 bases in between. The CDR3 here is CATSRDFGAGAGYGYTF. The CDR3 DNA reads as TGTGCCACCAGCAGAGATTTTGGGGCAGGGGCTGGCTATGGCTACACCTTC.

V is TRBV7-2 and J is TRBJ1-1, with D perhaps matching TRBD1 (6 bases). Trimming pared 1 base from V and 4 bases from J, leaving 13 bases between. The CDR3 runs to 15 residues. Germline-derived CDR1 and CDR2 are SGHTA and FQGNSA. This CDR3 is CASSLVSGVRTEAFF. CDR3 in DNA: TGTGCCAGCAGCTTAGTGTCAGGGGTTCGCACTGAAGCTTTCTTT.

The V gene is TRBV5-1, the J gene TRBJ1-2; D is ambiguous. Germline CDR1 reads SGHRS; CDR2 reads YFSETQ. V dropped 0 bases and J dropped 5 bases, with 8 bases sitting between them. This CDR3 has 13 amino acids. The CDR3 here is CASSLERTYGYTF. CDR3 nucleotides: TGCGCCAGCAGCTTGGAGAGGACTTATGGCTACACCTTC.

This clone has only a few counts. The gene calls are TRBV6-4 and TRBJ2-3, with TRBD2 identical over 11 bases. CDR1 and CDR2 (germline): MRHNA, SNTAGT. CDR3 length equals 16 residues. The V gene end was trimmed by 4 bases and the J gene end by 4 bases; junction bases not matched to a gene: 7. The CDR3 loop is CASSASDSGGADTQYF. The CDR3 DNA sequence: TGTGCCAGCAGTGCCTCCGATAGCGGGGGGGCAGATACGCAGTATTTT.

The CDR3 nucleotides are TGTGCCAGCAGCGGGGGACAGGAGTTTTGGGGCTACACCTTC. Protein: CASSGGQEFWGYTF. This chain links TRBV5-4 with TRBJ1-2; TRBD1 aligns across 8 bases. The CDR3 is made up of 14 amino acids. Trimming cost V 4 bases and J 8 bases; bases outside gene matches: 10. Germline V gene sequence: CDR1 SGHNT, CDR2 YYREEE (reference sequence).

The chain employs TRBV19 and TRBJ2-3, with D maybe TRBD2 (6 bases). The germline CDR1 and CDR2 sequences are LNHDA and SQIVND (reference sequence). This CDR3 contains 14 residues. Trimming stripped 2 bases from V and 2 bases from J, with 8 bases between. In DNA form, the CDR3 reads TGTGCCAGTAGTATAATACTAGCCACAGATACGCAGTATTTT. As protein: CASSIILATDTQYF.

This sequence joins TRBV9 and TRBJ2-2; tentative D call: TRBD2 (5 bases). The germline V gene has CDR1 SGDLS and CDR2 YYNGEE. Trimming removed 4 bases at V and 7 bases at J, with 11 bases between. The CDR3 is 13 residues long. In nucleotides, the CDR3 is TGTGCCAGCAGCAACGGACTCGTCGGGGAGCTGTTTTTT. It translates to CASSNGLVGELFF.

This rearrangement joins TRBV21-1 to TRBJ2-7; the table calls TRBD2, which could not be checked here. TRBV21-1 is a listed pseudogene. The CDR3 contains 13 residues. CDR3 sequence (DNA): TGTGCCAGCAGCAAATGGGAGGGCTACGAGCAGTACGTC. This encodes CASSKWEGYEQYV.

V usage is TRBV6-2 or TRBV6-3 and J usage is TRBJ1-2, with 10 bases that match TRBD1. J lost 5 bases, V lost 2 bases, and 8 bases had no gene match. CDR3 length: 16 residues. Germline V gives CDR1 MNHEY, CDR2 SVGEGT. The chain's CDR3 is CASSYGTGVIFYGYTF. In DNA, the CDR3 is TGTGCCAGCAGTTACGGGACAGGGGTCATTTTTTATGGCTACACCTTC.

V and J are TRBV10-3 and TRBJ1-3, with D maybe TRBD1 (6 bases). The CDR3 has 15 amino acids. V was pared by 6 bases and J by 0 bases, with 12 bases between. Germline loops: CDR1 ENHRY, CDR2 SYGVKD. Here the CDR3 DNA reads TGTGCCATCAGGACCGGACAGCTCTCTGGAAACACCATATATTTT. Its protein product is CAIRTGQLSGNTIYF.

This chain uses TRBV5-1 with TRBJ2-7; 7 bases fit TRBD1. Looked up from germline, CDR1 is SGHRS and CDR2 is YFSETQ. With 0 bases clipped from V and 0 bases from J, the junction kept 6 bases outside the gene matches. The CDR3 covers 16 residues. CDR3 sequence: CASSLDAGTASYEQYV. For the CDR3, the DNA is TGCGCCAGCAGCTTGGATGCAGGGACAGCCTCCTACGAGCAGTACGTC.

This chain links TRBV9 with TRBJ1-2; 7 nucleotides line up with TRBD1. The ends lost 3 bases at V and 2 bases at J; junction bases unmatched: 13. CDR1 and CDR2 (germline): SGDLS, YYNGEE. The CDR3 sequence is 17 residues long. CDR3 region: CASSENQRGPGNYGYTF. The CDR3 DNA follows: TGTGCCAGCAGCGAAAACCAGAGGGGGCCTGGAAACTATGGCTACACCTTC.